The sequence of this T cell receptor (beta chain) was determined in a study of identical twins. General study results and limits: High-abundance cord blood beta clonotypes had fewer insertions; memory repertoires showed none. With beta out-of-frame sequences, excess sharing by twins was weaker. Out-of-frame alpha sequences common to twins were enriched for low generation probability.

To note about this clonotype: Its antigen is not identified.

TCRdb analysed the 5' RACE reads with MiXCR anew, one entry per CDR3 protein. The table has 400,000 to 500,000 distinct CDR3 sequences, 15% to 20% seen once. The CDR3 contains 12 residues. Germline V gene data show CDR1 as DFQATT and CDR2 as SNEGSKA (reference sequence). Trimming took off 1 base at V and 4 bases at J, with 7 bases between the two ends. This chain uses TRBV20-1 with TRBJ2-5; D uncertain. This TCR was sampled from a man aged 50 to 59 in good health. The sequenced sample consisted of naive T cells sorted from blood. The CDR3 DNA reads as TGCAGTGCTAGAGCACCGCCAGAGACCCAGTACTTC. As protein: CSARAPPETQYF.